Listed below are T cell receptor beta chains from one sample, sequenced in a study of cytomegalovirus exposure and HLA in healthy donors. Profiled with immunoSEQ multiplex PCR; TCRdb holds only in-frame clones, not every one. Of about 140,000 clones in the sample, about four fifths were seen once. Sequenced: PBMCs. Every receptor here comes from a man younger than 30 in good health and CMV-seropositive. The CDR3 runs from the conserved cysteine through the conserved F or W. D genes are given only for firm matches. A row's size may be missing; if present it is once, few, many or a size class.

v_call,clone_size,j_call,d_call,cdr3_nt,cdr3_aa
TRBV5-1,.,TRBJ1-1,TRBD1,TGCGCCAGCAGCTTACTGACAGGGCGAGGCACTGAAGCTTTCTTT,CASSLLTGRGTEAFF
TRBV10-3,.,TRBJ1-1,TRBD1,TGTGCCATCAGTGAGGAGGGGGCGCGAACTGAAGCTTTCTTT,CAISEEGARTEAFF
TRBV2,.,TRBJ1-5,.,TGTGCCAGCAGCAACAGGCACTCCAATCAGCCCCAGCATTTT,CASSNRHSNQPQHF
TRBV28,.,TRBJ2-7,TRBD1,TGTGCCAGCAGTTTAGAAGGCAGGGGGTCTACCTACGAGCAGTACTTC,CASSLEGRGSTYEQYF
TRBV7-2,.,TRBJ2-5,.,TGTGCCAGCAGCCCGTCCAGGGGAGAGACCCAGTACTTC,CASSPSRGETQYF
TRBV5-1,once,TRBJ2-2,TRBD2,TGCGCCAGCAGCTCAACCCCGGGGGGTGACACCGGGGAGCTGTTTTTT,CASSSTPGGDTGELFF
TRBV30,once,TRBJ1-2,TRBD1,TGTGCCTGGAGTGGACCGGGACAGGGTTTTGGCTACACCTTC,CAWSGPGQGFGYTF
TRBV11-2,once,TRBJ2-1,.,TGTGCCAGCAGCTTAGATCGGGCAGGGACCTACAATGAGCAGTTCTTC,CASSLDRAGTYNEQFF
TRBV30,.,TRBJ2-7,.,TGTGCCTGGAGTGTCGCCAGTACCTACGAGCAGTACTTC,CAWSVASTYEQYF
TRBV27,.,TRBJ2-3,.,TGTGCCAGCAGTTTTGGGGGCCGAAGAGATACGCAGTATTTT,CASSFGGRRDTQYF
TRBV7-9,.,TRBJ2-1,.,TGTGCCAGCAGCCAATCCACAGGGACGCGATACAATGAGCAGTTCTTC,CASSQSTGTRYNEQFF
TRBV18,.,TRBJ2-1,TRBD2,TGTGCCAGCTCACCAGGAAGCGGGAGGGTTTCCTACAATGAGCAGTTCTTC,CASSPGSGRVSYNEQFF
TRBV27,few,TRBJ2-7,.,TGTGCCAGCAGTCCTACACCAGGGCCCGACTACGAGCAGTACTTC,CASSPTPGPDYEQYF
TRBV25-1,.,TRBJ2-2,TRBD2,TGTGCCAGCAGTGGGACAGAAGCGGGAGGGGCCGGGGAGCTGTTTTTT,CASSGTEAGGAGELFF
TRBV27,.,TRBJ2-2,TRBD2,TGTGCCAGCAGTTTAAGGGAGGGGTCGAACACCGGGGAGCTGTTTTTT,CASSLREGSNTGELFF
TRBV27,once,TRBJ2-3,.,TGTGCCAGCACTAAACAGGGCCCTGCAGATACGCAGTATTTT,CASTKQGPADTQYF
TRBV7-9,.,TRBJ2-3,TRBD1,TGTGCCAGCAGCTTGCGACAGGGTACAGATACGCAGTATTTT,CASSLRQGTDTQYF
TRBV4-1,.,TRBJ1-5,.,TGCGCCAGCAGCCCAAAGACAGCCTCCGATCAGCCCCAGCATTTT,CASSPKTASDQPQHF
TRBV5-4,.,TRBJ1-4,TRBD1,TGTGCCAGCAGTCAGGGGGTCTCAGGGGAAAAACTGTTTTTT,CASSQGVSGEKLFF
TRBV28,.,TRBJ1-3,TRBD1,TGTGCCAGCAGTTCGACAGGGTTCTCTGGAAACACCATATATTTT,CASSSTGFSGNTIYF
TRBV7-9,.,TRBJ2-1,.,TGTGCCAGCAGCCCTGGGCGGGTTGAGCAGTTCTTC,CASSPGRVEQFF
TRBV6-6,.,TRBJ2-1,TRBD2,TGTGCCAGCAGTCGAACTAGCGGGAACTACAATGAGCAGTTCTTC,CASSRTSGNYNEQFF
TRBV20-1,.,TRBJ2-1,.,TGCAGTGCTAGGATCGGTGAGCAGTTCTTC,CSARIGEQFF
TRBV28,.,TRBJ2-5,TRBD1,TGTGCCAGCAGCCCAGTCCGGGACAGGGGGATGACCCAGTACTTC,CASSPVRDRGMTQYF
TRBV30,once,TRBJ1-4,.,TGTGCCTGGTCGCAGGAGGCCGCACTTAATGAAAAACTGTTTTTT,CAWSQEAALNEKLFF
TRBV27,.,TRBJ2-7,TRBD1,TGTGCCAGCAGGAGACGAGGGGGCTCCGGACAGGGGCCAAACCGCTCCTACGAGCAGTACTTC,CASRRRGGSGQGPNRSYEQYF
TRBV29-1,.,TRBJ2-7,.,TGCAGCGCCTGGACGACGGGGGAGCAGTACTTC,CSAWTTGEQYF
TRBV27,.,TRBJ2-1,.,TGTGCCAGCTCATGGGGGCTAGCTACGGGGAATGAGCAGTTCTTC,CASSWGLATGNEQFF
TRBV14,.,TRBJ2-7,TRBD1,TGTGCCAGCAGCCGGGGACAGGGATTCTACGAGCAGTACTTC,CASSRGQGFYEQYF
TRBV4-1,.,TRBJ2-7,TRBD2,TGCGCCAGCAGCATTACGGGACTAGCGGGAGGGTACGAGCAGTACTTC,CASSITGLAGGYEQYF
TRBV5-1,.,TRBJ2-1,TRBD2,TGCGCCAGCACGATCAGCGGGAGGGGGAATGAGCAGTTCTTC,CASTISGRGNEQFF
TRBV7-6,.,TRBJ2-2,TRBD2,TGTGCCAGCAGCACAAGCGGGAGGAACACCGGGGAGCTGTTTTTT,CASSTSGRNTGELFF
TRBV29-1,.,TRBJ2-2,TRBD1,TGCAGCGTTGAAGATCAACGGACAGGGTCACCCGGGGAGCTGTTTTTT,CSVEDQRTGSPGELFF
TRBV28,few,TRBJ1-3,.,TGTGCCAGCAGTTTCGAGCCAGGCTCTGGAAACACCATATATTTT,CASSFEPGSGNTIYF
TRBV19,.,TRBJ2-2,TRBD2,TGTGCCAGTATCGATAGACTAGCGGGAGAGTCCGGGGAGCTGTTTTTT,CASIDRLAGESGELFF
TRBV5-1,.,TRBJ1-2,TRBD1,TGCGCCAGCAGCTTAACGACAGGGATATCGGGCTACACCTTC,CASSLTTGISGYTF
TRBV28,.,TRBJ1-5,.,TGTGCCAGCAGTTTAGAGGGACTCCTTAATCAGCCCCAGCATTTT,CASSLEGLLNQPQHF
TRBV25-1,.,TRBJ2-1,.,TGTGCCAGCAGCCCCAGCTCCTACAATGAGCAGTTCTTC,CASSPSSYNEQFF
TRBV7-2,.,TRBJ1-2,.,TGTGCCAGCAGCTTCCAATCATTGAGAGGCTACACCTTC,CASSFQSLRGYTF
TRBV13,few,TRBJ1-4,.,TGTGCCAGCAGCCTTAGGGAGGGGGATGAAAAACTGTTTTTT,CASSLREGDEKLFF
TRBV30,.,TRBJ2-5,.,TGTGCCTGGAGTACCCAGGAGACCCAGTACTTC,CAWSTQETQYF
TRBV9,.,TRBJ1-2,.,TGTGCCAGCAGCGCAGGTTCATGGGGCGCTGACTATGGCTACACCTTC,CASSAGSWGADYGYTF
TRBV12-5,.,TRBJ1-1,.,TGTGCTAGTGGTTTGGTACTCGGGGGGCCCACTGAAGCTTTCTTT,CASGLVLGGPTEAFF
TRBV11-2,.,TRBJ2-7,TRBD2,TGTGCCAGCAGCACAGGGACTAGCGGGAGCGTTTACGAGCAGTACTTC,CASSTGTSGSVYEQYF
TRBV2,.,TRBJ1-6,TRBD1,TGTGCCAGCAGTGAAGAGGGACAGAGGAATTCACCCCTCCACTTT,CASSEEGQRNSPLHF
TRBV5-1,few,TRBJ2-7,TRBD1,TGCGCCAGCAGCCCCGGGACAGGCAGTGAGCAGTACTTC,CASSPGTGSEQYF
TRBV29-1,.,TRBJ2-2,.,TGCAGCGTTGATGGTGTACAGTGGTTCGGCGGGGAGCTGTTTTTT,CSVDGVQWFGGELFF
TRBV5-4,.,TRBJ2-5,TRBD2,TGTGCCAGCAGCTTGTGGCTAGCGGCCCTTCGGGGACTAGAGACCCAGTACTTC,CASSLWLAALRGLETQYF
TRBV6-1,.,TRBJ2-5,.,TGTGCCAGCAGGGACCTACCGGGACTTCAAGAGACCCAGTACTTC,CASRDLPGLQETQYF
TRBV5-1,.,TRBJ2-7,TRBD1,TGCGCCAGCAGCCCGGGGACAGGGGCGTATGGGGAGCAGTACTTC,CASSPGTGAYGEQYF
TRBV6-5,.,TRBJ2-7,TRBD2,TGTGCCAGCAGTTCGGGACTAGCTAACTACGAGCAGTACTTC,CASSSGLANYEQYF
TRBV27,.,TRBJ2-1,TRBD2,TGTGCCAGCAGTTTGGTTCCGAGACTAGCGGGGGTGGATGAGCAGTTCTTC,CASSLVPRLAGVDEQFF
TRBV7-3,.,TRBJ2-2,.,TGTGCCAGCAGCGTTTACGGAGGAGCCGGGGAGCTGTTTTTT,CASSVYGGAGELFF
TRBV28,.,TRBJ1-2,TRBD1,TGTGCCAGCAGTTCCAGGGGGCCTCTTTCCTACACCTTC,CASSSRGPLSYTF